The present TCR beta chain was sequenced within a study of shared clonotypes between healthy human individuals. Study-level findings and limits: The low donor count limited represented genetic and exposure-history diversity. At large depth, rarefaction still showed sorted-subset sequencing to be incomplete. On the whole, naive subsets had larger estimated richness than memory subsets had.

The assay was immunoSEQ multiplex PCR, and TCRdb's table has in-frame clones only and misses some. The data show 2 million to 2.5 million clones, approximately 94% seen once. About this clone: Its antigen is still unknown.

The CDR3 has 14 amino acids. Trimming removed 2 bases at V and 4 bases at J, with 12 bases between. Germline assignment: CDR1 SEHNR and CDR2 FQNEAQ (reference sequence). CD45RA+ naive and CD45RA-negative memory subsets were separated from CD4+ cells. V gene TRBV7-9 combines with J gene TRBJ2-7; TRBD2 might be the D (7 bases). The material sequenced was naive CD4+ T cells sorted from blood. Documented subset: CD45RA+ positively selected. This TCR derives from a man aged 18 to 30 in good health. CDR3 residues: CASSLPGGVYEQYF. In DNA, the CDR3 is TGTGCCAGCAGCTTACCGGGGGGCGTATACGAGCAGTACTTC.